A selection of T cell receptor beta chains follows, all from one sample in a study of T cell repertoires in cytomegalovirus infection. A single record per CDR3 protein comes from TCRdb applying MiXCR to the reads. The table shows 550,000 to 850,000 distinct CDR3 sequences, with around 30% occurring only once. No cognate antigen is known for these TCRs. Sequencing was performed on cultured PBMCs, taken from culture after CMV antigen stimulation. The receptors shown here come from a human donor in good health (CMV status not recorded). Some clones in this sample may be carry-over from other donors' samples. CDR3s include the opening cysteine and the closing phenylalanine or tryptophan. A D gene is named only where the DNA matches it firmly. The listing skips clone size in some rows; elsewhere it reads once, few, many or a size class.

TRBJ2-7	TRBV7-9	-	few	CASSMGGDEQYF	TGTGCCAGCAGCATGGGTGGGGACGAGCAGTACTTC
TRBJ1-1	TRBV7-2	TRBD1	-	CASSQLRGTVNTEAFF	TGTGCCAGCAGCCAACTTAGGGGGACAGTGAACACTGAAGCTTTCTTT
TRBJ1-1	TRBV6-2/TRBV6-3	-	few	CASSPQAFLTEAFF	TGTGCCAGCAGTCCACAGGCCTTTCTCACTGAAGCTTTCTTT
TRBJ2-7	TRBV5-6	TRBD1	few	CASSLDRADVEQYF	TGTGCCAGCAGCTTAGACAGGGCCGACGTCGAGCAGTACTTC
TRBJ1-1	TRBV19	-	few	CASSAARGELNTEAFF	TGTGCCAGTAGCGCGGCCAGGGGAGAGTTGAACACTGAAGCTTTCTTT
TRBJ2-1	TRBV4-1	TRBD2	-	CASSIRGSSGGQESEQFF	TGCGCCAGCAGTATAAGGGGTTCTAGCGGGGGGCAAGAAAGTGAGCAGTTCTTC
TRBJ2-3	TRBV4-1	-	-	CASSLGPLRSADTQYF	TGCGCCAGCAGCCTCGGGCCCTTAAGATCGGCAGATACGCAGTATTTT
TRBJ2-7	TRBV2	TRBD2	few	CASSASGRGDEQYF	TGTGCCAGCAGTGCTAGCGGGAGAGGTGACGAGCAGTACTTC
TRBJ1-6	TRBV7-6	-	many	CASSLGEVGSPLHF	TGTGCCAGCAGCTTGGGGGAAGTCGGGTCACCCCTCCACTTT
TRBJ2-5	TRBV11-2	-	many	CASSTKRTQYF	TGTGCCAGCAGCACCAAGAGAACCCAGTACTTC
TRBJ2-7	TRBV12-5	-	-	CASGLGLTGTPLEQYF	TGTGCTAGTGGTTTGGGCCTGACCGGGACCCCTCTCGAGCAGTACTTC
TRBJ2-3	TRBV7-2	TRBD2	many	CASSSHGQPSGTWTDTQYF	TGTGCCAGCAGCTCCCACGGGCAACCTAGCGGGACGTGGACAGATACGCAGTATTTT
TRBJ1-2	TRBV7-8	-	-	CASSFRGAGYTF	TGTGCCAGCAGCTTTAGAGGGGCCGGGTACACCTTC